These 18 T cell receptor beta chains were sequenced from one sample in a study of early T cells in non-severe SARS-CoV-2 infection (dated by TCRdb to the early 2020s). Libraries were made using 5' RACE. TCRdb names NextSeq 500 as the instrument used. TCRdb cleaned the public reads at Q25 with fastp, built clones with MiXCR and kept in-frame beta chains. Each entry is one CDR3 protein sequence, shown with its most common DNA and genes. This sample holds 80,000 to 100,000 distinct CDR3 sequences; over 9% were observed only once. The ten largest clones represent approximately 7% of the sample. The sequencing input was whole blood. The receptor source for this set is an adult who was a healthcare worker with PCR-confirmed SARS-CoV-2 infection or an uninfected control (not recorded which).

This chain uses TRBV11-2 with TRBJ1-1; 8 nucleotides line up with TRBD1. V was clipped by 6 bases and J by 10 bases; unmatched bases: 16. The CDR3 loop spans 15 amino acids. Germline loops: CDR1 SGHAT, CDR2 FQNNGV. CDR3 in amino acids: CASRPVTGTGKRAFF. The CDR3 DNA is TGTGCCAGCAGACCAGTCACCGGGACAGGAAAGCGAGCTTTCTTT.

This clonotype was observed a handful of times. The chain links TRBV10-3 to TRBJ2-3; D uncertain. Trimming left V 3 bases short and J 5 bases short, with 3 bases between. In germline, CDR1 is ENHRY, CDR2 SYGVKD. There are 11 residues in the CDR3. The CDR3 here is CAISDRDTQYF. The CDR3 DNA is TGTGCCATCAGTGATAGAGATACGCAGTATTTT.

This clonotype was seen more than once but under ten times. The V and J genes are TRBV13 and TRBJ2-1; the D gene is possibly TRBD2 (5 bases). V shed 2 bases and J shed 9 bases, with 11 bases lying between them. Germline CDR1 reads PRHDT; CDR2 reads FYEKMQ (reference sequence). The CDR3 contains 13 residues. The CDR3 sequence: CASSLQRRGEQFF. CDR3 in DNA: TGTGCCAGCAGCTTACAACGACGGGGTGAGCAGTTCTTC. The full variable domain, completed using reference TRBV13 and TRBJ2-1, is AAGVIQSPRHLIKEKRETATLKCYPIPRHDTVYWYQQGPGQDPQFLISFYEKMQSDKGSIPDRFSAQQFSDYHSELNMSSLELGDSALYFCASSLQRRGEQFFGPGTRLTVL.

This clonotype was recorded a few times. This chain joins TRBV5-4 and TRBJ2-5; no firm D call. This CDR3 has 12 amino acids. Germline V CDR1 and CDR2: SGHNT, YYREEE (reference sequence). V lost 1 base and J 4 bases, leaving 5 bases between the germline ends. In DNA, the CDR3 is TGTGCCAGCAGCTTGAATCGAGAGACCCAGTACTTC. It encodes CASSLNRETQYF.

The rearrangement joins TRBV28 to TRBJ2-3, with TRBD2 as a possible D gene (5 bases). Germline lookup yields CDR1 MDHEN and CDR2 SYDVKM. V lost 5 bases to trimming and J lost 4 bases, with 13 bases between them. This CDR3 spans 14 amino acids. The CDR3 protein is CASSGSEPADTQYF. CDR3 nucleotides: TGTGCCAGCAGTGGGAGTGAGCCCGCAGATACGCAGTATTTT. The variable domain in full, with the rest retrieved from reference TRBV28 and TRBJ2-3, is DVKVTQSSRYLVKRTGEKVFLECVQDMDHENMFWYRQDPGLGLRLIYFSYDVKMKEKGDIPEGYSVSREKKERFSLILESASTNQTSMYLCASSGSEPADTQYFGPGTRLTVL.

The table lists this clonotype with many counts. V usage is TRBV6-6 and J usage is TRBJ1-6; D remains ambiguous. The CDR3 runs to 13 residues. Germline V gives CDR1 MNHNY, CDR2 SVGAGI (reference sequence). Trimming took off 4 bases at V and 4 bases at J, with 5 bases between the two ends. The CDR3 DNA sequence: TGTGCCAGCAGTTTAGGATATAATTCACCCCTCCACTTT. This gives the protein CASSLGYNSPLHF.

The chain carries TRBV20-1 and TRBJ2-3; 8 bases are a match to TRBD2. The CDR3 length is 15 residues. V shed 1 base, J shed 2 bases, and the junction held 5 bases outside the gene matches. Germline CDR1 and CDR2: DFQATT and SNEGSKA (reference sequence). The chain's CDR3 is CSARVVAGYTDTQYF. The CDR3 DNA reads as TGCAGTGCTAGAGTGGTAGCGGGATACACAGATACGCAGTATTTT.

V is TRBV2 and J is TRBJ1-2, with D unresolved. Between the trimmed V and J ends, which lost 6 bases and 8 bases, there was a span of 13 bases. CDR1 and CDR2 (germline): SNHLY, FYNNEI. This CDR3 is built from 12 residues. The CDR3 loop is CASRADMQGYTF. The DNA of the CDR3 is TGTGCCAGCAGGGCTGACATGCAGGGCTACACCTTC.

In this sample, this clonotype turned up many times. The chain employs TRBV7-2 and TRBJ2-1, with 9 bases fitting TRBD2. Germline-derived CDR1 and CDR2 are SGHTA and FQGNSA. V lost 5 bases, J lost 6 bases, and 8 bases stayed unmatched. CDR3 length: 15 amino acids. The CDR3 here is CASSPVAGDPNEQFF. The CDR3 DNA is TGTGCCAGCAGCCCCGTAGCGGGAGACCCCAATGAGCAGTTCTTC.

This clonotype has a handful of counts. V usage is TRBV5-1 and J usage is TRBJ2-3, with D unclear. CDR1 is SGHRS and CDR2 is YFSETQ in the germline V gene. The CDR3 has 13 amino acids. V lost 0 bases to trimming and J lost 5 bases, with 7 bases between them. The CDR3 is CASSLAVGDTQYF. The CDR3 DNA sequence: TGCGCCAGCAGCTTGGCCGTAGGAGATACGCAGTATTTT.

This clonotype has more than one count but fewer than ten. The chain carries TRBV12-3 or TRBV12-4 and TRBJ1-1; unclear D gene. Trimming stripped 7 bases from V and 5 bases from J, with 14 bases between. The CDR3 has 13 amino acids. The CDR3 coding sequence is TGTGCCAGCACTTCTGCTAGGACGACTGAAGCTTTCTTT. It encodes CASTSARTTEAFF.

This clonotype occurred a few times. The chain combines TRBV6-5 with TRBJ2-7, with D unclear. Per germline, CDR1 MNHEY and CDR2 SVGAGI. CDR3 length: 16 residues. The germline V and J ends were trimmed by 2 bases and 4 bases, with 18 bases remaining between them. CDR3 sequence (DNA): TGTGCCAGCAGTTACAACGGGCCCTTGGGCCTTTACGAGCAGTACTTC. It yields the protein CASSYNGPLGLYEQYF.

The CDR3 DNA reads TGCGCCAGCAGCTTTACCGACAGGGCCTACGAGCAGTACTTC. Protein: CASSFTDRAYEQYF. The J gene is TRBJ2-7, the V gene TRBV5-1; 7 nucleotides align to TRBD1. CDR1 is SGHRS, CDR2 YFSETQ, per germline. The V segment lost 2 bases and the J segment 2 bases; nucleotides outside the gene matches: 4. The length of the CDR3 is 14 residues.

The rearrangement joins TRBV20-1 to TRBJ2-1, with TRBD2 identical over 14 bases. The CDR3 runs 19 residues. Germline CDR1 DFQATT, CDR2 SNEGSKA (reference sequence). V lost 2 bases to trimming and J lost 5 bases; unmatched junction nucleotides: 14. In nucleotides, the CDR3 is TGCAGTGCTAGAAGCGGGGGACTAGCGGGAGTAGTAGGTCACAATGAGCAGTTCTTC. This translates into CSARSGGLAGVVGHNEQFF.

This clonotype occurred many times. The CDR3 DNA sequence: TGTGCCAGCAGCTTTAAGACTAGCCTGTCCTACAATGAGCAGTTCTTC. It translates to CASSFKTSLSYNEQFF. This chain connects TRBV7-2 to TRBJ2-1, with 7 bases identical to TRBD2. The V gene's germline CDR1 is SGHTA and CDR2 FQGNSA. The length of the CDR3 is 16 residues. Trimming took 3 bases from V and 1 from J; bases not matched to a gene: 6. Full variable domain (remainder filled in from reference TRBV7-2 and TRBJ2-1): GAGVSQSPSNKVTEKGKDVELRCDPISGHTALYWYRQSLGQGLEFLIYFQGNSAPDKSGLPSDRFSAERTGGSVSTLTIQRTQQEDSAVYLCASSFKTSLSYNEQFFGPGTRLTVL.

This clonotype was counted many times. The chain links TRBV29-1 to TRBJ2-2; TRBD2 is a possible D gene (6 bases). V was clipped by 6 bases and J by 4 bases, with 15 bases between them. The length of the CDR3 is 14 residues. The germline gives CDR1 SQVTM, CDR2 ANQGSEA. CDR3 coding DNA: TGCAGCGTGGGAGGTGGGGCAGGCACCGGGGAGCTGTTTTTT. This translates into CSVGGGAGTGELFF.

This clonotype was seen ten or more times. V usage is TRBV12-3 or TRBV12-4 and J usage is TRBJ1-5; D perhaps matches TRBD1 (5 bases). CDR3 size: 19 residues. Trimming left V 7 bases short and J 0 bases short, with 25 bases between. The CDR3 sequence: CASNPGGGRTLYSNQPQHF. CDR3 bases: TGTGCCAGCAACCCCGGGGGTGGCCGTACCTTATATAGCAATCAGCCCCAGCATTTT.

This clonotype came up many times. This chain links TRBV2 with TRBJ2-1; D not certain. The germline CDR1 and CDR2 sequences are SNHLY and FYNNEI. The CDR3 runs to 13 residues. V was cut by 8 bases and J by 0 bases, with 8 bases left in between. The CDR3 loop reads CASHRSSYNEQFF. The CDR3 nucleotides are TGTGCCAGCCACCGGAGCTCCTACAATGAGCAGTTCTTC. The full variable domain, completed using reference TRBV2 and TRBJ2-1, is EPEVTQTPSHQVTQMGQEVILRCVPISNHLYFYWYRQILGQKVEFLVSFYNNEISEKSEIFDDQFSVERPDGSNFTLKIRSTKLEDSAMYFCASHRSSYNEQFFGPGTRLTVL.